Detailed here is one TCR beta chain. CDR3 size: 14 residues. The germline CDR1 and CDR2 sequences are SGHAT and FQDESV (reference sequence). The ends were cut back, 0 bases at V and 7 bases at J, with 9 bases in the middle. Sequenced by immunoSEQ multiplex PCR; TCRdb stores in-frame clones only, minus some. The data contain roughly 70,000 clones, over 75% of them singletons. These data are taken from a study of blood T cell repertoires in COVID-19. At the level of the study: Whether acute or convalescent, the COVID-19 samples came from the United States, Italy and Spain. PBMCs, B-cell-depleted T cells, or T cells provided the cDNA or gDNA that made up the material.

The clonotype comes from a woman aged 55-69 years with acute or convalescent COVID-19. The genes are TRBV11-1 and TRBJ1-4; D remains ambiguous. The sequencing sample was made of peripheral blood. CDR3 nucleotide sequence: TGTGCCAGCAGCTTAGCGCCGACGGGTGAAAAACTGTTTTTT. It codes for CASSLAPTGEKLFF.